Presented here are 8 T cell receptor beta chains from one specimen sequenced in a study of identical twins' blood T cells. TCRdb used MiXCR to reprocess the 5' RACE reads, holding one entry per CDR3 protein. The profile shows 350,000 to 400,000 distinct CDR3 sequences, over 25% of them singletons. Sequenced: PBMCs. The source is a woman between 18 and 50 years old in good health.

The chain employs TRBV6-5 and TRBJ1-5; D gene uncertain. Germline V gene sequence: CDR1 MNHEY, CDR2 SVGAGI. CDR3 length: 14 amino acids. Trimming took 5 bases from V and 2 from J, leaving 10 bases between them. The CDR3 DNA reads TGTGCCAGCAGTGCCCAACGGGGCAATCAGCCCCAGCATTTT. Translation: CASSAQRGNQPQHF.

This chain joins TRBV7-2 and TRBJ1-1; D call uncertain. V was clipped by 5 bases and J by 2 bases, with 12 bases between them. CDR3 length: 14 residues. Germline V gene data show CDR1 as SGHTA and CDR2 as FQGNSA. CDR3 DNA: TGTGCCAGCAGCCCCACGGGAGCTAACACTGAAGCTTTCTTT. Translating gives CASSPTGANTEAFF.

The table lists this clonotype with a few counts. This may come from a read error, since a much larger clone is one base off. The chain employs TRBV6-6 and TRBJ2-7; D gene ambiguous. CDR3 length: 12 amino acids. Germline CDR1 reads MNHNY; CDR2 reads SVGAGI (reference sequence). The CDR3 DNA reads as TGTGCCAACAGTTCATTTCAGGACGAGCAGTACTTC. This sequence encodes CANSSFQDEQYF.

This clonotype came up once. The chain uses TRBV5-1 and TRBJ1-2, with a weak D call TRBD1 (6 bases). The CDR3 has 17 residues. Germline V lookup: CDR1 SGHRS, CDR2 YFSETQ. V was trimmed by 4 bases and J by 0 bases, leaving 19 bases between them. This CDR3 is CASSPGAGTLSNYGYTF. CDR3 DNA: TGCGCCAGCAGCCCGGGGGCAGGAACCCTCTCTAACTATGGCTACACCTTC.

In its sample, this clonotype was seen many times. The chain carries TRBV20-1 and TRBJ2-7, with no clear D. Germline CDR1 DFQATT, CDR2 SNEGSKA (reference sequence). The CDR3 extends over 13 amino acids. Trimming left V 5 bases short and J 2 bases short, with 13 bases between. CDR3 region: CSAYRRVTYEQYF. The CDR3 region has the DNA TGCAGTGCTTATAGACGGGTTACCTACGAGCAGTACTTC.

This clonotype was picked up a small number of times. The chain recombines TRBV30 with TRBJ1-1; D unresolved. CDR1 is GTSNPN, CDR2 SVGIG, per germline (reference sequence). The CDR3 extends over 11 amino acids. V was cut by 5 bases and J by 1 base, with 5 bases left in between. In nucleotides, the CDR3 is TGTGCCTGGCACCGGAACACTGAAGCTTTCTTT. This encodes CAWHRNTEAFF.

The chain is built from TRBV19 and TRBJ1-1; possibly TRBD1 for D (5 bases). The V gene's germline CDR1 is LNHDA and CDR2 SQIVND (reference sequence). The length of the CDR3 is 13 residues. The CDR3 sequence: CASASGGNTEAFF. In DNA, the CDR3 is TGTGCGAGTGCGAGTGGGGGGAACACTGAAGCTTTCTTT.

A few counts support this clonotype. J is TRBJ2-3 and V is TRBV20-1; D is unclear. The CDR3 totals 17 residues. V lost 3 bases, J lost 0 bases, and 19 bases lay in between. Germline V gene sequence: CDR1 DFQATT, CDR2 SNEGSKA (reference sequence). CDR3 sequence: CSARGSGTRSSTDTQYF. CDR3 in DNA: TGCAGTGCTAGGGGTTCTGGAACCCGCTCTAGCACAGATACGCAGTATTTT.